Below are 5 T cell receptor beta chains sequenced from a single sample in a study of T cells expressing NK-cell markers (dated by TCRdb to 2020 to 2022). The library was made by 5' RACE. Sequenced using an Illumina HiSeq 2000. Based on TCRdb reprocessing of the reads, there is one entry per CDR3 protein sequence, and DNA is missing. The sample table records 150,000 to 170,000 distinct CDR3 sequences. Clones ranked in the top ten supply 30% to 45% of the sample. Sample: blood T cells: a sorted CD56 or NKG2C T cell subset, CD4+ or CD8+ T cells, or bulk PBMC T cells (not recorded which). The receptors were gathered from a woman between 45 and 60 years old in good health. Donor details come from another sample of the same person, matched by shared clones.

V is TRBV19 and J is TRBJ2-2; TCRdb selects TRBD1, and the lack of DNA leaves this call unchecked. Germline V gives CDR1 LNHDA, CDR2 SQIVND (reference sequence). The CDR3 has 16 amino acids. CDR3 sequence: CASSIVRTGPTGELFF.

V gene TRBV24-1 combines with J gene TRBJ2-1; the TCRdb D gene call, TRBD2, has no DNA to confirm it. Germline CDR1 reads KGHDR; CDR2 reads SFDVKD. This CDR3 region has 17 residues. The CDR3 region is CATSDFRGRAEENEQFF.

This chain joins TRBV16 and TRBJ2-7; with no DNA, the TCRdb D assignment of TRBD2 cannot be verified. Germline V lookup: CDR1 KGHSY, CDR2 FQNENV. The CDR3 contains 13 residues. Here the CDR3 reads CASSPLTPYEQYF.

This rearrangement joins TRBV24-1 to TRBJ1-2. Germline values: CDR1 KGHDR, CDR2 SFDVKD. The CDR3 has 13 amino acids. CDR3 loop: CATSDLTSHGYTF.

The chain links TRBV20-1 to TRBJ1-1. The CDR3 consists of 12 residues. Germline-derived CDR1 and CDR2 are DFQATT and SNEGSKA (reference sequence). CDR3 sequence reads: CSATMGGTEAFF.